The 5 T cell receptor beta chains listed next were all sequenced from one sample in a study of a mutant IDH1 vaccine in newly diagnosed glioma (dated by TCRdb to 2020 to 2023). The library was made by the immunoSEQ multiplex PCR assay. Entries here come from immuneACCESS through TCRdb and include only in-frame sequences with V and J called. Some clones fail to appear in such tables; in the studies checked, an unresolved V gene covers under half of the shortfall, and the cause of the remainder is unknown. A total of around 99,000 clones appear in this sample, roughly 75% of them only once. 7% to 9% of the sample is in the top ten clones. The meaning of the sample's time point label: baseline, week 1 (first vaccination visit). The meaning of the sample's treatment or condition label: pre-vaccination baseline after standard-of-care therapy. The specimen comprised PBMCs, sampled from a glioma patient treated with radiotherapy, temozolomide or both. All receptors come from a man aged 35-49 years with glioma.

V is TRBV7-2 and J is TRBJ1-2, with TRBD1 matching 10 bases. The CDR3 contains 14 residues. V shed 1 base, J shed 8 bases, and the junction held 4 bases outside the gene matches. Germline assignment: CDR1 SGHTA and CDR2 FQGNSA. As DNA, the CDR3 is TGTGCCAGCAGCTTAGGACAGGGGGCGTGGGGCTACACCTTC. It encodes CASSLGQGAWGYTF.

The CDR3 loop is CASSFSPHELFF. For the CDR3, the DNA is TGCGCCAGCAGCTTTTCTCCCCACGAGCTGTTTTTT. J is TRBJ2-2 and V is TRBV4-3; D is undetermined. This CDR3 region has 12 residues. Per the germline V gene, CDR1 is LGHNA and CDR2 is YSLEER. V was shortened by 5 bases and J by 11 bases, with 12 bases between the two germline ends.

The rearrangement uses TRBV7-3 and TRBJ2-7, with a tentative D call TRBD2 (6 bases). Deletions cut 8 bases from V and 2 bases from J, with 13 bases between. CDR3 length equals 13 residues. Germline values: CDR1 SGHTA, CDR2 FQGTGA. DNA for the CDR3: TGTGCCAGCGGGACTGGCCCTGCCTACGAGCAGTACTTC. Translation gives CASGTGPAYEQYF.

This clone came up many times. This chain links TRBV6-5 with TRBJ2-1; no clear D. Per the germline V gene, CDR1 is MNHEY and CDR2 is SVGAGI. V was shortened by 2 bases and J by 5 bases, with 7 bases between the two germline ends. CDR3 length: 13 residues. The CDR3 is CASSYGRNNEQFF. CDR3 bases: TGTGCCAGCAGTTACGGTCGGAACAATGAGCAGTTCTTC.

V usage is TRBV9 and J usage is TRBJ2-3; D unresolved. The length of the CDR3 is 17 residues. CDR1 and CDR2 from the germline V gene are SGDLS and YYNGEE. Deletions cut 4 bases from V and 3 bases from J, with 21 bases between. The CDR3 protein is CASSPSRPNRGTDTQYF. CDR3 nucleotide sequence: TGTGCCAGCAGCCCCAGTCGGCCGAACCGAGGTACAGATACGCAGTATTTT. The full variable domain, completed using reference TRBV9 and TRBJ2-3, is DSGVTQTPKHLITATGQRVTLRCSPRSGDLSVYWYQQSLDQGLQFLIQYYNGEERAKGNILERFSAQQFPDLHSELNLSSLELGDSALYFCASSPSRPNRGTDTQYFGPGTRLTVL.